This T cell receptor (beta chain) was retrieved from a study of regulatory T cells in long-lasting Graves disease. This clonotype was recorded once. Sample time point: newly diagnosed GD, antithyroid drugs for less than 3 months. The TCR library was made from RNA that had been extracted from PBMCs in TRIzol. Sequencing libraries for TCR beta were prepared with iRepertoire HTBI primers and Arm-PCR of CDR3 regions. TCRdb reprocessed the multiplex PCR reads via MiXCR and lists one record per CDR3 protein. Among 400,000 to 500,000 distinct CDR3 sequences, about 15% were seen once, and the ten largest hold around a quarter. Germline values: CDR1 LNHNV, CDR2 YYDKDF (reference sequence). CDR3 length equals 15 residues. The sample was also linked to a second study, of T cells in Graves' hyperthyroidism and ophthalmopathy.

The source is a woman aged 18-29 years with Graves disease. Sequenced here: peripheral blood mononuclear cells (PBMCs), sampled at new diagnosis, from a patient treated with antithyroid drugs. The rearrangement uses TRBV15 and TRBJ2-5, with 10 bases aligning to TRBD2. The assigned J gene may be wrong: the sequence end matches TRBJ2-1 better. The CDR3 sequence is CATSVRLAGLNEQFF. CDR3 coding DNA: TGTGCCACCAGCGTACGACTAGCGGGCTTAAATGAGCAGTTCTTC.